This paragraph covers one T cell receptor (beta chain) sequence. The sample is drawn from a study of blood T cell repertoires in COVID-19. Study in general: The United States, Italy and Spain provided the acute and convalescent COVID-19 samples. Nucleic acid was either cDNA or gDNA, and it came from T cells, B-cell-depleted T cells, or PBMCs.

How the authors handled the data: For nucleated cells, counts were estimated from reference gene primer amplification. Measured with immunoSEQ multiplex PCR; TCRdb has only the in-frame clones, and not every one. V, J and clone size are those of that table, while D and trimming were read from the DNA. This sample has 200,000 to 250,000 clones; about 90% occur once, and the top ten carry 2.2%. Trimming removed 7 bases from V and 5 bases from J; junction bases left unmatched: 9. Germline assignment: CDR1 SGHDT and CDR2 YYEEEE. The CDR3 loop spans 14 amino acids. The TCR was taken from a woman aged 50 to 60 with acute or convalescent COVID-19. The sequencing sample was made of peripheral blood. The chain joins TRBV5-6 to TRBJ2-5, with 9 bases fitting TRBD1. CDR3 region: CASQNRGHRETQYF. CDR3 DNA: TGTGCCAGCCAAAACAGGGGGCATCGGGAGACCCAGTACTTC.